This TCR beta chain was obtained from a study of early T cells in non-severe SARS-CoV-2 infection. Study-level information: Alpha and beta chains were unpaired, from unsorted whole-blood bulk RNA.

V shed 9 bases and J shed 7 bases, with 18 bases lying between them. The CDR3 has 13 amino acids. From the 5' RACE reads, TCRdb called clonotypes with MiXCR, one entry per CDR3 protein. The sample shows approximately 76,000 distinct CDR3 sequences, approximately 10% of them seen only once. This clonotype has just a few counts. The specimen was whole blood. This receptor was taken from an adult who was a healthcare worker with PCR-confirmed SARS-CoV-2 infection or an uninfected control (not recorded which). The chain employs TRBV12-3 or TRBV12-4 and TRBJ1-1; tentative D call: TRBD1 (6 bases). In nucleotides, the CDR3 is TGTGCCAGTTCACAGGGTATAAGGGGTGAAGCTTTCTTT. It is translated as CASSQGIRGEAFF.